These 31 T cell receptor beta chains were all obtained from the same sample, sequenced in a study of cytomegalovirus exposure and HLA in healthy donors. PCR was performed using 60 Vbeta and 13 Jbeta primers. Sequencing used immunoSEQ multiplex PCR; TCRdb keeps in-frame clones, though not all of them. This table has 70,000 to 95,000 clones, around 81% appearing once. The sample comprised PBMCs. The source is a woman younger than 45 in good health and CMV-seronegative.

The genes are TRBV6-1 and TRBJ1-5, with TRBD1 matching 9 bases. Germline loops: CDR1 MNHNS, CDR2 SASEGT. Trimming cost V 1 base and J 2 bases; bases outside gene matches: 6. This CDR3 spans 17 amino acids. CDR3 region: CASSEGTGGLRNQPQHF. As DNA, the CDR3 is TGTGCCAGCAGTGAAGGAACAGGGGGCCTGCGCAATCAGCCCCAGCATTTT.

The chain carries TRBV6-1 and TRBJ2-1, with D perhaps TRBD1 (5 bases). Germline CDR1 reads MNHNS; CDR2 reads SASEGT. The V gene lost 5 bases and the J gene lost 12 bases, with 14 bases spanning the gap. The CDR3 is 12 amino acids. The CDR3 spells CASSIRTPAQFF. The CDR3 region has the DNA TGTGCCAGCAGTATACGGACACCCGCGCAGTTCTTC.

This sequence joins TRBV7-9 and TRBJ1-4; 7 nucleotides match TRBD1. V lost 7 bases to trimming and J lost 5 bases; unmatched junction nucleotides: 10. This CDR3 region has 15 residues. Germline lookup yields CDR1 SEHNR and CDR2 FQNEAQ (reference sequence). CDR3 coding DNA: TGTGCCAGCACCTTGAGGGGGCTTGAGAATGAAAAACTGTTTTTT. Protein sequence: CASTLRGLENEKLFF.

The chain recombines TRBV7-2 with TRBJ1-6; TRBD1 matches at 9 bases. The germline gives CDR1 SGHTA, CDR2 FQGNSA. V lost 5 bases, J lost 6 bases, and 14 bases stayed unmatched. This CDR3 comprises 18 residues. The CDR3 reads CASSLTGQGQPLNSPLHF. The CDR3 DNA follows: TGTGCCAGCAGCCTTACGGGACAGGGACAACCCCTTAATTCACCCCTCCACTTT.

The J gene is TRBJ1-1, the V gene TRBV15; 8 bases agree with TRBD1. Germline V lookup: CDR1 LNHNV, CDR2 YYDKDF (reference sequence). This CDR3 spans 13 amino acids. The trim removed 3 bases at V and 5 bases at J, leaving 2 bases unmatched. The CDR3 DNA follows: TGTGCCACCAGCAGGGACAGGGTGACTGAAGCTTTCTTT. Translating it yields CATSRDRVTEAFF.

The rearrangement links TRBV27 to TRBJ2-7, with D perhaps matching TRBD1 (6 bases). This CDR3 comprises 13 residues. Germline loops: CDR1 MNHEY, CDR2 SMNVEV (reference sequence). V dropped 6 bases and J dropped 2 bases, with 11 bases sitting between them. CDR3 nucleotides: TGTGCCAGCAGCCACAGACAGGCCTACGAGCAGTACTTC. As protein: CASSHRQAYEQYF.

The DNA of the CDR3 is TGTGCCAGCAGCAGATACGGGGGGGGGCAGTTCTTC. The encoded protein is CASSRYGGGQFF. The chain is built from TRBV7-2 and TRBJ2-1, with 8 bases aligning to TRBD2. The V gene end was trimmed by 5 bases and the J gene end by 12 bases; junction bases not matched to a gene: 6. CDR1 is SGHTA, CDR2 FQGNSA, per germline. The CDR3 has 12 amino acids.

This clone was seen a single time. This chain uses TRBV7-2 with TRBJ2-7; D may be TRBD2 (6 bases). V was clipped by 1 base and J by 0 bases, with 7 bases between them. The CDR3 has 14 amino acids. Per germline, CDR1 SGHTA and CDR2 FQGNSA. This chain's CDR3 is CASSLGGNSYEQYF. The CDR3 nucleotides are TGTGCCAGCAGCTTAGGCGGGAACTCCTACGAGCAGTACTTC.

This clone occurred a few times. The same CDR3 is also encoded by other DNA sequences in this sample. In nucleotides, the CDR3 is TGTGCCAGCAGTCCTAACACAGATACGCAGTATTTT. It translates to CASSPNTDTQYF. The chain combines TRBV28 with TRBJ2-3; D is undetermined. The CDR3 has 12 residues. The V gene lost 5 bases and the J gene lost 2 bases, with 5 bases spanning the gap. Germline CDR1 reads MDHEN; CDR2 reads SYDVKM. Variable domain in full (rest from reference TRBV28 and TRBJ2-3): DVKVTQSSRYLVKRTGEKVFLECVQDMDHENMFWYRQDPGLGLRLIYFSYDVKMKEKGDIPEGYSVSREKKERFSLILESASTNQTSMYLCASSPNTDTQYFGPGTRLTVL.

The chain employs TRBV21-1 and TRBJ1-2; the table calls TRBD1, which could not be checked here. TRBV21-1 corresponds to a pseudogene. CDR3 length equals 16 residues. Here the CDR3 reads CASSKAEDTLGYGYTF. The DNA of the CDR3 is TGTGCCAGCAGCAAAGCAGAGGACACCTTGGGCTATGGCTACACCTTC.

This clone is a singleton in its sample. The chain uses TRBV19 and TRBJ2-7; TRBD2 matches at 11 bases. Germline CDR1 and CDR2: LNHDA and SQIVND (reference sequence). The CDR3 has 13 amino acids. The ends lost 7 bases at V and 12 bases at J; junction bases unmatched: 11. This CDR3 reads CASTSATSGTRYF. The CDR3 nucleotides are TGTGCCAGTACGTCGGCGACTAGCGGGACGCGGTACTTC.

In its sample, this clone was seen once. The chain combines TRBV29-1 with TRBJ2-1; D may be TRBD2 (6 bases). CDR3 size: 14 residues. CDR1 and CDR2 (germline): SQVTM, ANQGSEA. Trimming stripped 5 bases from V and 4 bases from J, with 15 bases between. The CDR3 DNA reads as TGCAGCGTTCGAGGCGGGGACCGTTACAATGAGCAGTTCTTC. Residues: CSVRGGDRYNEQFF.

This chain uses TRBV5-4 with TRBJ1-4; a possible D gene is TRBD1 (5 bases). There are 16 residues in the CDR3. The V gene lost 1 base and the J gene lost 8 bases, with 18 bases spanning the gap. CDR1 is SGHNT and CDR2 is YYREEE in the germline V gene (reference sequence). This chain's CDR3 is CASSLSIGGLREKLFF. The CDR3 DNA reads TGTGCCAGCAGCTTGTCTATTGGGGGGTTAAGGGAAAAACTGTTTTTT.

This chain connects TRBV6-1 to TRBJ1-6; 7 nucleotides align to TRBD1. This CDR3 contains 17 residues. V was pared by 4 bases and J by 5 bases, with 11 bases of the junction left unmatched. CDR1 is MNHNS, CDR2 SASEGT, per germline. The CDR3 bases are TGTGCCAGCAGTGCAAGGACAGGTTCCACTAATAATTCACCCCTCCACTTT. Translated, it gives CASSARTGSTNNSPLHF.

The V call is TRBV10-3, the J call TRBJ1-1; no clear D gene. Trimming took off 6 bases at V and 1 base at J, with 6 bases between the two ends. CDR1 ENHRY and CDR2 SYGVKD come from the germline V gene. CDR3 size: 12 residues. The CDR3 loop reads CAISLSNTEAFF. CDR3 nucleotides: TGTGCCATCAGCCTTTCGAACACTGAAGCTTTCTTT.

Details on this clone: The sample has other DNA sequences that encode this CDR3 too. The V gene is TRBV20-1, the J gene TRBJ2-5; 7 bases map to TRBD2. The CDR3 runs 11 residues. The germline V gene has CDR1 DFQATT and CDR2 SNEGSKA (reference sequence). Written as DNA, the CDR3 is TGCGGTCCGGCGGGAGAAGAGACCCAGTACTTC. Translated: CGPAGEETQYF.

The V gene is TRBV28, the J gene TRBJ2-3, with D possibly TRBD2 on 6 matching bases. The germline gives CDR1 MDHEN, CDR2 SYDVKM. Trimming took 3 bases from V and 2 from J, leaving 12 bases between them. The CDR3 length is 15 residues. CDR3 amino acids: CASSLLAALTDTQYF. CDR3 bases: TGTGCCAGCAGTTTGTTAGCGGCCCTCACAGATACGCAGTATTTT.

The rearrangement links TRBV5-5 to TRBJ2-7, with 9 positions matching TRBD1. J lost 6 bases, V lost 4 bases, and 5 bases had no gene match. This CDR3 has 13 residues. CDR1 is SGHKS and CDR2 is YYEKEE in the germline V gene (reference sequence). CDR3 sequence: CASSPRDRAEQYF. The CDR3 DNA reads TGTGCCAGCAGCCCCCGGGACAGGGCCGAGCAGTACTTC.

CDR3 sequence reads: CASSPRIDRRRPGNTIYF. The DNA for the CDR3 is TGTGCCAGCAGCCCACGAATTGACAGACGTAGACCTGGAAACACCATATATTTT. The chain links TRBV11-2 to TRBJ1-3; possible D gene TRBD1, 5 bases. V gave up 5 bases and J gave up 2 bases, with 22 bases separating them. This CDR3 region has 18 residues. Per germline, CDR1 SGHAT and CDR2 FQNNGV.

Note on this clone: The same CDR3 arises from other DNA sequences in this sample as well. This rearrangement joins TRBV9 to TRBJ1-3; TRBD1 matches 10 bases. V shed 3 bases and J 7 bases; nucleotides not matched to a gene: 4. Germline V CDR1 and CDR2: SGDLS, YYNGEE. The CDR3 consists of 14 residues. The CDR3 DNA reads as TGTGCCAGCAGCGAGGGGACAGGGGTCAACACCATATATTTT. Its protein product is CASSEGTGVNTIYF.

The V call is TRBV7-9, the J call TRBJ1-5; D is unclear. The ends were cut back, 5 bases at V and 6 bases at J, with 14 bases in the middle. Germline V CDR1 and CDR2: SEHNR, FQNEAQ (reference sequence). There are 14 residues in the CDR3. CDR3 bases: TGTGCCAGCAGCCCCGGAGCCGCCCGTCAGCCCCAGCATTTT. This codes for CASSPGAARQPQHF.

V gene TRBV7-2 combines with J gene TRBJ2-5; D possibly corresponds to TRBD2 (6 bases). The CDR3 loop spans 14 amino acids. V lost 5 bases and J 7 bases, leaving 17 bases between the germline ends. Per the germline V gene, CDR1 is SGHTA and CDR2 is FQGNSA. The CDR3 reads CASSPRDSIVTQYF. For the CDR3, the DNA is TGTGCCAGCAGCCCAAGGGACTCCATAGTGACCCAGTACTTC.

CDR3 DNA sequence: TGTGCCAGCAGCCCAAGGGGCGCGGGAGGGACCTACGAGCAGTACTTC. Translating gives CASSPRGAGGTYEQYF. The chain joins TRBV9 to TRBJ2-5, with 9 bases fitting TRBD2. The J call may be wrong; the DNA end is better matched by TRBJ2-7. CDR1 and CDR2 (germline): SGDLS, YYNGEE. This CDR3 has 16 amino acids.

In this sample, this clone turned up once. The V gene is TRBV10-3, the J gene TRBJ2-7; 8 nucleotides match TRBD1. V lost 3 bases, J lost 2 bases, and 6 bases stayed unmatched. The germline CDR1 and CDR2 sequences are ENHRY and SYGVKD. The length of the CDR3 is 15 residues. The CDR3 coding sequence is TGTGCCATCAGTGACATCCGGACAGGGCCCTACGAGCAGTACTTC. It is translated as CAISDIRTGPYEQYF.

The CDR3 region has the DNA TGTGCCAGCTCACCCACTATCTCCTACAATGAGCAGTTCTTC. Translating it yields CASSPTISYNEQFF. This rearrangement joins TRBV18 to TRBJ2-1, with D unclear. Germline V lookup: CDR1 KGHSH, CDR2 LQKENI. Trimming removed 3 bases from V and 0 bases from J, with 6 bases in between. The CDR3 has 14 residues.

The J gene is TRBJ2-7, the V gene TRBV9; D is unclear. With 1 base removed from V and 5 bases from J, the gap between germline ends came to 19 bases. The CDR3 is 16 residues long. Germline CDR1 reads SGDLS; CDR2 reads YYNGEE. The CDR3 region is CASSVSPAPKFNEQYF. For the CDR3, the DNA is TGTGCCAGCAGCGTAAGTCCAGCGCCGAAATTCAACGAGCAGTACTTC.

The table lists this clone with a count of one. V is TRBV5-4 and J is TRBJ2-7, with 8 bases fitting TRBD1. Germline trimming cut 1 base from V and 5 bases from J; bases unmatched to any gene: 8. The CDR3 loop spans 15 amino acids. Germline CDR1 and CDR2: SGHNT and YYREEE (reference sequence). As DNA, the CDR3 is TGTGCCAGCAGCTTGCTGACAGGGGCGTCGAACGAGCAGTACTTC. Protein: CASSLLTGASNEQYF.

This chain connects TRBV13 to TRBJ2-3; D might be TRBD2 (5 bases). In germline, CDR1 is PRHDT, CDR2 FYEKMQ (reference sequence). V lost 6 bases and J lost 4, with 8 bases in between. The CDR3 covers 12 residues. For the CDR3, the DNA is TGTGCCAGCAGAACGGGGTCAGATACGCAGTATTTT. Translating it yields CASRTGSDTQYF.

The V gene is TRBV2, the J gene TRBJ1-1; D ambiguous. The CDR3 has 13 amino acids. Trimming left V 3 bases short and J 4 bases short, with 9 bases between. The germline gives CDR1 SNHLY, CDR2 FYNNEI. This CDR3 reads CASSEGTATEAFF. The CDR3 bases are TGTGCCAGCAGTGAGGGCACGGCCACTGAAGCTTTCTTT.

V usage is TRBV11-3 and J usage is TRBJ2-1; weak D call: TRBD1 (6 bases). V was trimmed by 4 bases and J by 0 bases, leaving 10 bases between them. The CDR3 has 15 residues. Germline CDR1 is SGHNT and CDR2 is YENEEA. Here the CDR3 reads CASSSRGGSYNEQFF. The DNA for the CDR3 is TGTGCCAGCAGCTCCCGAGGGGGCTCCTACAATGAGCAGTTCTTC.

The CDR3 DNA reads TGTGCCCAGAGCAGGGTCTATGGCTACACCTTC. It encodes CAQSRVYGYTF. The J gene is TRBJ1-2, the V gene TRBV30; the D gene is possibly TRBD1 (5 bases). This CDR3 is built from 11 residues. Trimming stripped 8 bases from V and 4 bases from J, with 11 bases between. Germline loops: CDR1 GTSNPN, CDR2 SVGIG (reference sequence). Full variable domain (outside the CDR3, taken from reference TRBV30 and TRBJ1-2): SQTIHQWPATLVQPVGSPLSLECTVEGTSNPNLYWYRQAAGRGLQLLFYSVGIGQISSEVPQNLSASRPQDRQFILSSKKLLLSDSGFYLCAQSRVYGYTFGSGTRLTVV.